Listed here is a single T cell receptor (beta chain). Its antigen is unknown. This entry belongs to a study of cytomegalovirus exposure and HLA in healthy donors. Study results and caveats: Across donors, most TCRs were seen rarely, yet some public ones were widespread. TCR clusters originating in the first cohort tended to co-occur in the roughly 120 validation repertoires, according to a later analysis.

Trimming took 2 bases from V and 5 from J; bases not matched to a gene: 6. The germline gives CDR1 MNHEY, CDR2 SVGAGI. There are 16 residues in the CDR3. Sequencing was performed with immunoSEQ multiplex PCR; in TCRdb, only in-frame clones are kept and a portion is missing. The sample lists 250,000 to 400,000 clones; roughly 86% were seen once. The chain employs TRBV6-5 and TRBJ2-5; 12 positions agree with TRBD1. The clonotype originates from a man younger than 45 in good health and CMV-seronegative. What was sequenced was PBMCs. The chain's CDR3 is CASSYLGTGGKETQYF. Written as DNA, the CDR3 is TGTGCCAGCAGTTACCTTGGGACAGGGGGCAAGGAGACCCAGTACTTC.